The rows below give T cell receptor beta chains drawn from one sample of a study of blood T cell repertoires in COVID-19. Assay: immunoSEQ multiplex PCR; the TCRdb copy retains only in-frame clones and omits some. There are 40,000 to 60,000 clones in the sample; about 83% occur only once, and roughly 1.6% lies in the top ten. Sequenced sample: peripheral blood. The receptors stem from a man aged 45-65 years with acute or convalescent COVID-19. The CDR3 runs from the conserved cysteine through the conserved F or W. A D gene is named only where the DNA matches it firmly. A clone size is listed for some rows: how often the clone was seen (once, few, many), or a class if it is expanded.

TRBJ2-1	TRBV6-5	-	-	CASSPRGGHFEQFF	TGTGCCAGCAGTCCAAGGGGGGGACATTTCGAGCAGTTCTTC
TRBJ1-1	TRBV10-3	few	-	CAISPEGSHTEAFF	TGTGCCATCAGCCCTGAGGGATCGCACACTGAAGCTTTCTTT
TRBJ1-2	TRBV11-2	few	-	CASSPMDSYSYGYTF	TGTGCCAGCAGCCCTATGGACAGTTACAGCTATGGCTACACCTTC
TRBJ1-2	TRBV10-3	once	-	CAISESRNAGYGYTF	TGTGCCATCAGTGAGTCCAGGAACGCGGGCTATGGCTACACCTTC
TRBJ2-7	TRBV5-1	-	TRBD1	CASSFGQGLSYEQYF	TGCGCCAGCAGCTTCGGACAGGGGCTTTCCTACGAGCAGTACTTC
TRBJ2-7	TRBV10-1	-	TRBD1	CASSAWTGGEQYF	TGCGCCAGCAGTGCCTGGACAGGTGGGGAGCAGTACTTC
TRBJ2-7	TRBV7-9	-	-	CASSGGATYEQYF	TGTGCCAGCAGTGGGGGGGCTACATACGAGCAGTACTTC
TRBJ1-5	TRBV28	once	-	CASSFTGGSQPQHF	TGTGCCAGCAGCTTTACCGGGGGGAGCCAGCCCCAGCATTTT
TRBJ2-5	TRBV18	-	-	CASSPTAFRGETQYF	TGTGCCAGCTCACCCACAGCATTCCGGGGAGAGACCCAGTACTTC
TRBJ1-2	TRBV28	-	-	CASSMPPGRFLF	TGTGCCAGCAGTATGCCTCCGGGTCGTTTTTTATTC
TRBJ2-5	TRBV30	-	-	CAWSQPGVETQYF	TGTGCCTGGAGTCAGCCAGGGGTCGAGACCCAGTACTTC
TRBJ2-3	TRBV3-1/TRBV3-2	-	TRBD2	CASSPGGGRPDTQYF	TGTGCCAGCAGCCCCGGGGGGGGGCGCCCAGATACGCAGTATTTT
TRBJ2-2	TRBV10-1	-	-	CASTLATGELFF	TGCGCCAGCACCCTAGCCACCGGGGAGCTGTTTTTT
TRBJ2-1	TRBV5-1	-	TRBD2	CASSLGLAAAYNEQFF	TGCGCCAGCAGCTTAGGGCTAGCGGCAGCCTACAATGAGCAGTTCTTC
TRBJ1-1	TRBV7-9	-	-	CASSYTGNTEAFF	TGTGCCAGCAGCTACACGGGGAACACTGAAGCTTTCTTT
TRBJ1-1	TRBV19	-	-	CASSLGRGLGTEAFF	TGTGCCAGTAGCCTAGGGAGAGGGCTCGGAACTGAAGCTTTCTTT
TRBJ2-5	TRBV29-1	-	TRBD2	CSGTAGTSGAETQYF	TGCAGCGGAACCGCGGGGACTAGCGGGGCGGAGACCCAGTACTTC
TRBJ2-1	TRBV7-2	-	-	CASSLDPGDHNEQFF	TGTGCCAGCAGCTTAGACCCAGGGGACCACAATGAGCAGTTCTTC
TRBJ2-6	TRBV28	-	-	CASRPDGFSGANVLTF	TGTGCCAGCAGACCTGACGGGTTCTCTGGGGCCAACGTCCTGACTTTC
TRBJ1-2	TRBV14	few	-	CASSQDLGGYGYTF	TGTGCCAGCAGCCAAGATTTGGGGGGCTATGGCTACACCTTC
TRBJ2-5	TRBV30	-	-	CAWSRSAQETQYF	TGTGCCTGGAGTAGAAGCGCCCAAGAGACCCAGTACTTC
TRBJ1-2	TRBV7-2	once	-	CASSLSGGTTNYGYTF	TGTGCCAGCAGCTTGTCTGGGGGCACCACTAACTATGGCTACACCTTC
TRBJ1-6	TRBV3-1/TRBV3-2	-	-	CASSILNPISHHNSPLHF	TGTGCCAGCAGCATATTGAATCCCATTTCACATCATAATTCACCCCTCCACTTT
TRBJ2-3	TRBV4-2	-	-	CASSPNLGGAYTDTQYF	TGTGCCAGCAGCCCCAACCTAGGGGGGGCTTACACAGATACGCAGTATTTT
TRBJ1-4	TRBV29-1	-	-	CSVAQGGEKLFF	TGCAGCGTTGCCCAGGGTGGGGAAAAACTGTTTTTT
TRBJ2-7	TRBV4-1	-	-	CASSQEGAPRPYEQYF	TGCGCCAGCAGCCAAGAAGGGGCCCCACGACCCTACGAGCAGTACTTC
TRBJ2-4	TRBV6-2/TRBV6-3	-	TRBD1	CASSPALTGVSIQYF	TGTGCCAGCAGTCCGGCGTTGACAGGGGTTAGCATTCAGTACTTC
TRBJ2-7	TRBV3-1/TRBV3-2	-	-	CASSYGRGDGEQYF	TGTGCCAGCAGCTACGGACGGGGTGATGGCGAGCAGTACTTC
TRBJ2-1	TRBV28	once	TRBD1	CASLGQVLNEQFF	TGTGCCAGCCTGGGACAGGTTTTGAATGAGCAGTTCTTC
TRBJ2-7	TRBV4-1	once	TRBD2	CASSQGTSGTYEQYF	TGCGCCAGCAGCCAAGGGACTAGCGGGACCTACGAGCAGTACTTC
TRBJ2-5	TRBV5-1	-	TRBD2	CASSLEGVRAGVSDETQYF	TGCGCCAGCAGCTTGGAAGGGGTTCGAGCGGGAGTGTCTGACGAGACCCAGTACTTC
TRBJ2-7	TRBV29-1	-	TRBD1	CSVETLDRDFSYEQYF	TGCAGCGTTGAAACGTTGGACAGGGATTTCAGCTACGAGCAGTACTTC
TRBJ1-5	TRBV28	-	-	CASASSNQPQHF	TGTGCCAGCGCTAGTAGCAATCAGCCCCAGCATTTT
TRBJ1-3	TRBV3-1/TRBV3-2	-	-	CASSQDPVSGNTIYF	TGTGCCAGCAGCCAAGATCCAGTCTCTGGAAACACCATATATTTT
TRBJ1-2	TRBV16	-	-	CASNQRKGLGYTF	TGTGCCAGCAACCAACGTAAGGGACTTGGCTACACCTTC
TRBJ2-1	TRBV18	-	TRBD1	CASSPGTDLNEQFF	TGTGCCAGCTCACCTGGGACAGACCTCAATGAGCAGTTCTTC
TRBJ1-5	TRBV15	-	-	CATADGGSNQPQHF	TGTGCCACCGCTGACGGAGGGTCGAATCAGCCCCAGCATTTT
TRBJ2-1	TRBV18	few	TRBD2	CASSPLASGTYYNEQFF	TGTGCCAGCTCACCATTGGCTAGCGGAACCTATTACAATGAGCAGTTCTTC
TRBJ2-2	TRBV19	-	-	CASSIGNRNTGELFF	TGTGCCAGTAGTATCGGGAACAGAAACACCGGGGAGCTGTTTTTT
TRBJ2-1	TRBV5-4	-	-	CASRSGGADRVNEQFF	TGTGCCAGCAGGTCCGGGGGAGCAGACAGGGTCAATGAGCAGTTCTTC
TRBJ2-5	TRBV18	-	TRBD1	CASSPTGGLETQYF	TGTGCCAGCTCGCCGACAGGGGGCTTGGAGACCCAGTACTTC
TRBJ1-2	TRBV28	-	TRBD1	CASFPGQGARGYTF	TGTGCCAGCTTCCCGGGACAGGGGGCGCGGGGCTACACCTTC
TRBJ2-1	TRBV4-2	-	TRBD2	CASSPETSGPYNEQFF	TGTGCCAGCAGCCCGGAAACTAGCGGCCCCTACAATGAGCAGTTCTTC
TRBJ1-1	TRBV7-2	-	-	CASSPSTGTEAFF	TGTGCCAGCAGCCCATCAACGGGGACTGAAGCTTTCTTT
TRBJ1-5	TRBV29-1	once	-	CSVGFRGSNQPQHF	TGCAGCGTTGGCTTTAGGGGGAGCAATCAGCCCCAGCATTTT
TRBJ1-2	TRBV18	-	TRBD1	CASSPLQQGDIYGYTF	TGTGCCAGCTCACCACTTCAACAGGGGGATATCTATGGCTACACCTTC
TRBJ2-7	TRBV27	once	-	CASRVGGLGEQYF	TGTGCCAGCAGGGTCGGGGGGCTCGGGGAGCAGTACTTC
TRBJ1-2	TRBV3-1/TRBV3-2	-	-	CASSQDGRAGYTF	TGTGCCAGCAGCCAAGATGGCAGGGCTGGCTACACCTTC
TRBJ2-7	TRBV12-1	-	-	CASSFQTNSYEQYF	TGTGCCAGCAGCTTTCAGACTAACTCCTACGAGCAGTACTTC
TRBJ1-3	TRBV5-1	once	TRBD1	CASSRGQGFGNTIYF	TGCGCCAGCAGCCGGGGACAGGGCTTTGGAAACACCATATATTTT
TRBJ2-7	TRBV5-5	once	-	CASSWGRYEQYF	TGTGCCAGCAGCTGGGGCCGTTACGAGCAGTACTTC
TRBJ2-2	TRBV27	-	-	CASRPYSPTGTGELFF	TGTGCCAGCAGACCATATTCCCCGACAGGCACCGGGGAGCTGTTTTTT
TRBJ2-3	TRBV29-1	-	-	CSVEGLVGDTQYF	TGCAGCGTTGAAGGACTAGTAGGAGATACGCAGTATTTT
TRBJ2-2	TRBV5-8	-	-	CASSLGQITGELFF	TGTGCCAGCAGCTTGGGACAGATCACCGGGGAGCTGTTTTTT
TRBJ2-1	TRBV28	once	TRBD2	CAIRWAGGPEEQFF	TGTGCCATCCGGTGGGCGGGAGGGCCTGAAGAGCAGTTCTTC
TRBJ2-2	TRBV30	-	-	CAWSVHPGTGELFF	TGTGCCTGGAGTGTACATCCGGGAACCGGGGAGCTGTTTTTT
TRBJ1-2	TRBV19	-	TRBD1	CASSERTGQGYTF	TGTGCCAGTAGCGAAAGGACAGGGCAAGGCTACACCTTC
TRBJ1-2	TRBV7-2	-	-	CASSLGAYGYTF	TGTGCCAGCAGCTTAGGAGCCTATGGCTACACCTTC
TRBJ2-3	TRBV5-6	few	TRBD1	CASSTGQSTDTQYF	TGTGCCAGCAGCACGGGACAGAGCACAGATACGCAGTATTTT
TRBJ2-1	TRBV10-2	once	-	CASSSQSSYNEQFF	TGCGCCAGCAGTTCACAGAGCTCCTACAATGAGCAGTTCTTC